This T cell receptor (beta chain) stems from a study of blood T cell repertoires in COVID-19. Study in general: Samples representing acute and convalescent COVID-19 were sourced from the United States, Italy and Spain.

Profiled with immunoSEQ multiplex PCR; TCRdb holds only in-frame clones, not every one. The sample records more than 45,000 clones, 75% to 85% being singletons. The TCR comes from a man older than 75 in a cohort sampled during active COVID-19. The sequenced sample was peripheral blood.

CDR3: CASSQGHTNEKLFF. In DNA form, the CDR3 reads TGTGCCAGCAGCCAAGGACATACTAATGAAAAACTGTTTTTT. The chain employs TRBV3-1 (or the pseudogene TRBV3-2) and TRBJ1-4; D call uncertain. In germline, CDR1 is LGHDT, CDR2 YNNKEL (reference sequence). V lost 1 base to trimming and J lost 2 bases, with 5 bases between them. The CDR3 has 14 amino acids.